This is a list of T cell receptor beta chains from one sample in a study of T cells in Graves' hyperthyroidism and ophthalmopathy. A single record per CDR3 protein comes from TCRdb applying MiXCR to the multiplex PCR reads. The sample holds over 300,000 distinct CDR3 sequences, about 14% seen once. The sample was blood. These receptors originate from a woman aged 60-75 years with Graves' hyperthyroidism. The CDR3 runs from the conserved cysteine through the conserved F or W. The order of the fields is clone size, D gene, CDR3 length, J gene, V gene, CDR3 DNA, CDR3 protein. The D gene is left open where the match is weak. Rows give clone size only sometimes, using once, few, many, or a class for an expanded clone.

many | - | 14 | TRBJ1-1 | TRBV2 | TGTGCCAGCAGTGTCCGAGGACTGAACACTGAAGCTTTCTTT | CASSVRGLNTEAFF
many | TRBD2 | 15 | TRBJ2-7 | TRBV7-9 | TGTGCCAGCAGCAAGGCCGGGACTAGCAGTTACGAGCAGTACTTC | CASSKAGTSSYEQYF
- | TRBD2 | 14 | TRBJ2-1 | TRBV2 | TGTGCCACCTTCAGACTAGCGGGATGGGGTGGGCAGTTCTTC | CATFRLAGWGGQFF
- | TRBD2 | 12 | TRBJ2-3 | TRBV19 | TGTGCCAGTAGTAGGACTAGAGATACGCAGTATTTT | CASSRTRDTQYF
many | - | 14 | TRBJ1-5 | TRBV11-2 | TGTGCCAGCAGCGAGGACGGACAACATCAGCCCCAGCATTTT | CASSEDGQHQPQHF
- | TRBD2 | 15 | TRBJ2-1 | TRBV9 | TGTGCCAGCAGCTCTAGCGGGAGGGTCAATGAAGGGCAGTTCTTC | CASSSSGRVNEGQFF
- | TRBD1 | 16 | TRBJ1-2 | TRBV5-1 | TGCGCCAGCAGCTTGGGTATTCAGACAGGGCATTATGGCTACACCTTC | CASSLGIQTGHYGYTF
- | TRBD1 | 19 | TRBJ1-6 | TRBV6-2/TRBV6-3 | TGTGCCAGCAGTTACTCGGGACAGGGAGTAGGCTCCTATAATTCACCCCTCCACTTT | CASSYSGQGVGSYNSPLHF
many | - | 16 | TRBJ2-4 | TRBV12-3/TRBV12-4 | TGTGCCAGCAGTTTAGGCGGGGCCAAGGGAACAAACATTCAGTACTTC | CASSLGGAKGTNIQYF
many | - | 16 | TRBJ2-3 | TRBV24-1 | TGTGCCACCAGTGATTTACGGGGGATTGCATCAGATACGCAGTATTTT | CATSDLRGIASDTQYF
few | TRBD2 | 13 | TRBJ2-5 | TRBV27 | TGTGCCAGCTCAGCGGGAGTGGGAGAGACCCAGTACTTC | CASSAGVGETQYF
- | TRBD2 | 15 | TRBJ2-5 | TRBV7-9 | TGTGCCAGCAGCGGGCGGACTAGCGGGAAGGAGACCCAGTACTTC | CASSGRTSGKETQYF
many | - | 14 | TRBJ1-5 | TRBV7-2 | TGTGCCAGCAGCTTCGTGAAGGGGAATCAGCCCCAGCATTTT | CASSFVKGNQPQHF
few | - | 15 | TRBJ2-4 | TRBV2 | TGTGCCAGCAGTGTTTCGGGCGCGACAAGGGACATTCAGTACTTC | CASSVSGATRDIQYF
- | - | 15 | TRBJ2-1 | TRBV6-5 | TGTGCCAGCAGTTACTCGGGATTCTCCTACAATGAGCAGTTCTTC | CASSYSGFSYNEQFF
many | TRBD2 | 16 | TRBJ2-3 | TRBV24-1 | TGTGCCTCCAGTGGAGAGGCGGGAGACACCAGTGATACGCAGTATTTT | CASSGEAGDTSDTQYF
- | - | 17 | TRBJ2-5 | TRBV3-1 | TGTGCCAGCAGCCAAGAAGTAGTGGTCTCGGGACAAGAGACCCAGTACTTC | CASSQEVVVSGQETQYF
many | TRBD2 | 15 | TRBJ2-1 | TRBV5-1 | TGCGCCAGCAGCCACGATGCGGGAGGAAGGAATGAGCAGTTCTTC | CASSHDAGGRNEQFF
few | TRBD2 | 15 | TRBJ2-1 | TRBV7-6 | TGTGCCAGCAGCTTTTTTAGCGGGAGAGGGAATGAGCAGTTCTTC | CASSFFSGRGNEQFF
many | TRBD1 | 16 | TRBJ2-1 | TRBV5-6 | TGTGCCAGCAGAAGAACCGGGACAGGGGCCTACAATGAGCAGTTCTTC | CASRRTGTGAYNEQFF
once | TRBD1 | 14 | TRBJ1-2 | TRBV4-1 | TGCGCCAGCAGACCCGGGACAGGGGCATCTGGCTACACCTTC | CASRPGTGASGYTF
many | - | 12 | TRBJ2-5 | TRBV28 | TGTGCCAGCAGTTCCGCCCCGCGAACCCAGTACTTC | CASSSAPRTQYF
few | - | 17 | TRBJ2-1 | TRBV11-2 | TGTGCCAGCAGCTTGGGAGTGGTGAGGGGGGCTTTAAATGAGCAGTTCTTC | CASSLGVVRGALNEQFF
- | - | 14 | TRBJ1-2 | TRBV19 | TGTGCCAGTAGTCCGGACAGTTGGAACTATGGCTACACCTTC | CASSPDSWNYGYTF
few | - | 14 | TRBJ1-5 | TRBV11-2 | TGTGCCAGCAGCTACACCGAGGGGGTTCAGCCCCAGCATTTT | CASSYTEGVQPQHF